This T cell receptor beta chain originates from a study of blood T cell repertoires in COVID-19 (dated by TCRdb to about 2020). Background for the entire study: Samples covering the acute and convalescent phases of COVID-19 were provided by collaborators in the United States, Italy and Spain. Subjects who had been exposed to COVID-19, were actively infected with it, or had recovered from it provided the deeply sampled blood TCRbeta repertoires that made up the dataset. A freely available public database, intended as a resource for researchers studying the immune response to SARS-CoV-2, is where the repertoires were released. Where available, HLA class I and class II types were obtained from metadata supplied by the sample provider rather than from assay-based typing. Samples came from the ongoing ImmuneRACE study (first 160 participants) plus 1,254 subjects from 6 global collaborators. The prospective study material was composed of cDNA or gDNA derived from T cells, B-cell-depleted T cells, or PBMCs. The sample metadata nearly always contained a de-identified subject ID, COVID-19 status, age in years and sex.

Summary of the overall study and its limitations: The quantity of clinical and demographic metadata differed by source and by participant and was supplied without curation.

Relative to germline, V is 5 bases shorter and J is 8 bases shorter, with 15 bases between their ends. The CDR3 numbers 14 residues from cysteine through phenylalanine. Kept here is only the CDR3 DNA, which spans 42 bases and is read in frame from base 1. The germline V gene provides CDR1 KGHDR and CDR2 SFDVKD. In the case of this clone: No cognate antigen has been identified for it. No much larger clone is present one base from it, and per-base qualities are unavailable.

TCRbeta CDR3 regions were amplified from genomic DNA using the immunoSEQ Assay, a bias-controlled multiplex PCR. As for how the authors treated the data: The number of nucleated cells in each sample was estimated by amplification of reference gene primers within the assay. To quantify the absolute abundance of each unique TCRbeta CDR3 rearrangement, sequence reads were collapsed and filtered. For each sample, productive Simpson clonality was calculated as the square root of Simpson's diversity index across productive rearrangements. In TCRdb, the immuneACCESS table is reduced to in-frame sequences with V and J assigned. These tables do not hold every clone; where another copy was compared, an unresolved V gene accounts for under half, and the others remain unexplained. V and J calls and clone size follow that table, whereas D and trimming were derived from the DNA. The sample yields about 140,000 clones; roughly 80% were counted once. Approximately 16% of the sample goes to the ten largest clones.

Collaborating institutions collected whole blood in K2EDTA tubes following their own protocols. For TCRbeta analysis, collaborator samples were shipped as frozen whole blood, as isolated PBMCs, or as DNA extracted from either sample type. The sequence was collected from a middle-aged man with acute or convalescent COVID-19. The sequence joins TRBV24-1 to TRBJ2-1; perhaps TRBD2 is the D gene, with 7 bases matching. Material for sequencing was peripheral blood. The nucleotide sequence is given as TGTGCCACCAGTGCTACGGGGGGCTGGGATGAGCAGTTCTTC. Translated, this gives CATSATGGWDEQFF.